The clone carrying this T cell receptor (beta chain) has more than one count but fewer than ten. Its target is not known. This sample stems from a study of naive and memory T cell subsets. Ligated cDNA underwent four rounds of PCR with nested alpha and beta constant region primers and SP2. Blood and skin TCR RNA was reverse transcribed with alpha and beta constant primers. TCRdb recomputed calls from the UMI-ligation and nested PCR reads with MiXCR, one row per CDR3 protein. The table records tens of thousands of distinct CDR3 sequences, approximately 10% of them present only once. Study-level points and caveats: TCR transcript changes with activation or differentiation may affect this RNA method. Far more TCRs reportedly came from tuberculin skin test site biopsies. Higher TCR numbers at tuberculin sites reflect T cell infiltration, per interpretation.

Treatment reported: skin biopsy from PPD injection site in Mantoux-positive individual. TCR cDNA received a 3' ligated oligonucleotide that carried a UMI. This specimen consisted of skin, obtained from a tuberculin skin test site. The receptor's source is an adult in good health.

CDR3 DNA: TGTGCCAGCAGTTTACAGAGACCGAACACTGAAGCTTTCTTT. Protein: CASSLQRPNTEAFF. The V gene is TRBV27, the J gene TRBJ1-1; D gene uncertain. Germline V gene lookup returns CDR1 MNHEY and CDR2 SMNVEV (reference sequence). V was clipped by 2 bases and J by 1 base, with 8 bases between them. The length of the CDR3 is 14 residues.